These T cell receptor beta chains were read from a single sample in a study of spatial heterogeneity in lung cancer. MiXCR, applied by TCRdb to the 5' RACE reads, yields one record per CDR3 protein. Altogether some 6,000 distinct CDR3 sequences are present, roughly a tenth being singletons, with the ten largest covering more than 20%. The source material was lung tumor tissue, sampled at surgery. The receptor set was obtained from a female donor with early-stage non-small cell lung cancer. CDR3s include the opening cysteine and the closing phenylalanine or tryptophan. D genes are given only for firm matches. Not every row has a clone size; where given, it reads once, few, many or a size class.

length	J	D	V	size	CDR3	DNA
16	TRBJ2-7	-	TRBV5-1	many	CASSPGGVTTAYEQYF	TGCGCCAGCAGCCCAGGTGGGGTTACGACGGCCTACGAGCAGTACTTC
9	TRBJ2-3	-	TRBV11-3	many	CASGVAQYF	TGTGCCAGCGGGGTGGCGCAGTATTTT
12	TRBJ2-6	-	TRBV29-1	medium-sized	CSVLSGANVLTF	TGCAGCGTTTTGTCTGGGGCCAACGTCCTGACTTTC
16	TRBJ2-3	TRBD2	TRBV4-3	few	CASSRSSGGDTDTQYF	TGCGCCAGCAGCCGCTCTAGCGGGGGGGACACAGATACGCAGTATTTT
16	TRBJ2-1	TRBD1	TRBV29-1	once	CSVEGDDRGLVNEQFF	TGCAGCGTTGAAGGGGACGACAGGGGCCTCGTCAATGAGCAGTTCTTC
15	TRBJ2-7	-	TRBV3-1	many	CASSLTGGLSYEQYF	TGTGCCAGCAGCCTGACGGGGGGCCTCTCCTACGAGCAGTACTTC
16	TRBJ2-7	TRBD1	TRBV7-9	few	CASSPTPGQGAYEQYF	TGTGCCAGCAGTCCAACCCCGGGACAGGGAGCGTACGAGCAGTACTTC
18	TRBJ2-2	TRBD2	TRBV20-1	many	CSARLAGGQFLNTGELFF	TGCAGTGCTAGACTAGCGGGGGGACAATTTCTTAACACCGGGGAGCTGTTTTTT
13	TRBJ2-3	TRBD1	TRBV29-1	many	CSVGQGGTDTQYF	TGCAGCGTTGGACAGGGGGGCACAGATACGCAGTATTTT
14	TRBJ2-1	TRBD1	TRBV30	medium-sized	CAWSVTGGFDEQFF	TGTGCCTGGAGTGTAACAGGGGGTTTTGATGAGCAGTTCTTC
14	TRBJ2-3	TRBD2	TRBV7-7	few	CASSDPRGEDTQYF	TGTGCCAGCAGCGATCCGCGGGGGGAAGATACGCAGTATTTT
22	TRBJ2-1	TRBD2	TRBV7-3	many	CASSLIPLAASGGANALNEQFF	TGTGCCAGCAGCTTAATTCCCCTCGCGGCTAGCGGGGGGGCCAACGCTCTCAATGAGCAGTTCTTC
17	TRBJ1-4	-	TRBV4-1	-	CASSQDVRGGVNEKLFF	TGCGCCAGCAGCCAAGATGTGCGTGGGGGTGTTAATGAAAAACTGTTTTTT
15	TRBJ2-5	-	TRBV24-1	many	CATSDQTSPAAGEYF	TGTGCCACCAGTGATCAAACTAGCCCCGCGGCCGGGGAGTACTTC
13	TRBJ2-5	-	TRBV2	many	CASRNSPSETQYF	TGTGCCAGCAGGAATAGCCCGAGTGAGACCCAGTACTTC
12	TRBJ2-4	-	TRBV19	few	CATSRGGNIQYF	TGTGCCACTTCGAGGGGAGGCAACATTCAGTACTTC
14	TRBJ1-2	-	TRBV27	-	CASSLSGFGIGYTF	TGTGCCAGCAGTTTGTCAGGGTTTGGGATAGGCTACACCTTC
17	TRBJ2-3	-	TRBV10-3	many	CAISDFRGARSTDTQYF	TGTGCCATCAGTGATTTTCGGGGGGCGCGGAGCACAGATACGCAGTATTTT
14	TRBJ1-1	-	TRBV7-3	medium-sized	CASSLTSLNTEAFF	TGTGCCAGCAGCTTAACATCGCTGAACACTGAAGCTTTCTTT
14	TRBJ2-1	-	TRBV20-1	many	CSASGGLFANEQFF	TGCAGTGCTTCGGGGGGCCTATTCGCCAATGAGCAGTTCTTC
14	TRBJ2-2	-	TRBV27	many	CASSLSWEVGELFF	TGTGCCAGCAGTTTATCGTGGGAAGTCGGGGAGCTGTTTTTT
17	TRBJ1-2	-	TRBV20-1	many	CSARSSRGTLRNYGYTF	TGCAGTGCTAGGTCTTCCCGCGGGACACTACGTAACTATGGCTACACCTTC
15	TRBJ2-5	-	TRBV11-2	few	CATSLARAGSRTQYF	TGTGCCACATCCCTGGCGCGGGCCGGGTCACGGACCCAGTACTTC
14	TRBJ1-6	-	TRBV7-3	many	CASSLTGRGSPLHF	TGTGCCAGCAGCTTAACGGGGAGAGGTAGTCCCCTCCACTTT
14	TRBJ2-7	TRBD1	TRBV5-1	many	CASSLATGGGEQYF	TGCGCCAGCAGCTTGGCGACAGGGGGGGGCGAGCAGTACTTC
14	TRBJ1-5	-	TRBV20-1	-	CSARGGTGVQPQHF	TGCAGTGCTAGGGGAGGAACCGGGGTTCAGCCCCAGCATTTT
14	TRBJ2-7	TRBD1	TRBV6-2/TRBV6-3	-	CASSRTGRTYEQYF	TGTGCCAGCAGCCGGACAGGTCGAACCTACGAGCAGTACTTC
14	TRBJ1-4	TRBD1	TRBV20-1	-	CSARNDRGNEKLFF	TGCAGTGCTAGAAATGACAGGGGGAATGAAAAACTGTTTTTT
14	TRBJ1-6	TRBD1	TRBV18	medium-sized	CASHRDSTNSPLHF	TGTGCCAGCCACCGGGACAGCACAAATTCACCCCTCCACTTT
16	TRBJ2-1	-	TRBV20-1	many	CSARDPEGVGVYEQFF	TGCAGTGCTAGGGACCCAGAAGGGGTAGGGGTATATGAGCAGTTCTTC
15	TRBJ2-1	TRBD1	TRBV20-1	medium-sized	CSARPGQGRYNEQFF	TGCAGTGCTCGCCCTGGACAGGGGCGTTACAATGAGCAGTTCTTC
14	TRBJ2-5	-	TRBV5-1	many	CASSGAAGQPTQYF	TGCGCCAGCAGCGGAGCGGCAGGTCAGCCGACCCAGTACTTC
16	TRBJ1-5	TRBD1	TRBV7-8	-	CASSPYRGEGNQPQHF	TGTGCCAGCAGCCCCTACAGGGGAGAGGGCAATCAGCCCCAGCATTTT
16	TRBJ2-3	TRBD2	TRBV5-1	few	CASSQGLAGGTDTQYF	TGCGCCAGCAGCCAGGGACTAGCGGGGGGCACAGATACGCAGTATTTT
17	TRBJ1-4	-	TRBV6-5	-	CASSYLNHRPRLGKLFF	TGTGCCAGCAGTTACTTGAACCACCGTCCACGCCTGGGGAAACTGTTTTTT
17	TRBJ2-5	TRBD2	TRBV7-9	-	CASSSGGGGTYQETQYF	TGTGCCAGCAGCTCGGGCGGCGGGGGGACATACCAAGAGACCCAGTACTTC
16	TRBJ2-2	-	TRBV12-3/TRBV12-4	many	CASSLWVGTNTGELFF	TGTGCCAGCAGTTTATGGGTCGGGACCAACACCGGGGAGCTGTTTTTT
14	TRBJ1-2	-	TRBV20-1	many	CSASRSRDLWGYTF	TGCAGTGCTAGCCGATCTCGTGACCTTTGGGGCTACACCTTC
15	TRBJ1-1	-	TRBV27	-	CASSLSVGQNTEAFF	TGTGCCAGCAGTTTATCAGTCGGCCAGAACACTGAAGCTTTCTTT
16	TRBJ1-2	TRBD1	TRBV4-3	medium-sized	CASSHHSLGQGSGYTF	TGCGCCAGCAGCCACCACTCCTTGGGACAGGGCTCTGGCTACACCTTC
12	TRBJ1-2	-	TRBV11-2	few	CASSPGLVGYTF	TGTGCCAGCAGCCCCGGACTCGTTGGCTACACCTTC
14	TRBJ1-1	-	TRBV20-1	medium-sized	CSALAGVLGTEAFF	TGCAGTGCTTTGGCGGGTGTTTTGGGCACTGAAGCTTTCTTT
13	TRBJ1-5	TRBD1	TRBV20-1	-	CSALRQGNQPQHF	TGCAGTGCCCTAAGACAGGGGAATCAGCCCCAGCATTTT
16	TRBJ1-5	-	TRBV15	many	CATSREAGYGNQPQHF	TGTGCCACCAGCAGAGAGGCAGGTTACGGCAATCAGCCCCAGCATTTT
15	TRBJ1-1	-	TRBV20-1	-	CSAANIRNLNTEAFF	TGCAGTGCTGCTAATATCAGGAACCTTAACACTGAAGCTTTCTTT
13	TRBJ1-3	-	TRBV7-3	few	CASSPGLGNTIYF	TGTGCCAGCAGCCCGGGACTCGGGAACACCATATATTTT
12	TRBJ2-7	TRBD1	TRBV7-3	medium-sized	CASSSPGGEQYF	TGTGCCAGCAGCTCCCCAGGGGGCGAGCAGTACTTC
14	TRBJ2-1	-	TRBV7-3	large	CASSHVVSHGEQFF	TGTGCCAGCAGCCACGTAGTGTCCCACGGTGAGCAGTTCTTC
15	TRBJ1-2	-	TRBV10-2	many	CASSESGGRDYGYTF	TGCGCCAGCAGTGAGTCGGGGGGGCGCGACTATGGCTACACCTTC
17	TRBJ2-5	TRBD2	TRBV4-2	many	CASSQDLSGLAGETQYF	TGTGCCAGCAGCCAAGACCTCTCGGGACTAGCGGGGGAGACCCAGTACTTC